The 31 T cell receptor beta chains below all came from one sample that was sequenced in a study of cytomegalovirus exposure and HLA in healthy donors. Clones were read by immunoSEQ multiplex PCR, and TCRdb kept only the in-frame ones, dropping some. The data show around 71,000 clones, 94% seen once. The sequenced sample consisted of PBMCs. Source of these receptors: a man younger than 35 in good health and CMV-seropositive.

This sequence joins TRBV1 and TRBJ2-7; the table's D call, TRBD2, has no DNA check behind it. TRBV1 counts as a pseudogene. CDR3 length: 16 amino acids. The CDR3 sequence is CTSSQPPSGPAYEQYF. CDR3 nucleotide sequence: TGCACCAGCAGCCAACCCCCGAGCGGGCCCGCCTACGAGCAGTACTTC.

The J gene is TRBJ2-7, the V gene TRBV10-3; TRBD1 aligns across 8 bases. This CDR3 spans 12 amino acids. Trimming at V came to 10 bases and at J to 6 bases, leaving 8 bases not matched to a gene. CDR1 is ENHRY, CDR2 SYGVKD, per germline. In DNA, the CDR3 is TGTGCCACCGGCGGACAGGGTAGCGAGCAGTACTTC. Encoded protein: CATGGQGSEQYF.

On this clone: The same CDR3 arises from other DNA sequences in this sample as well. This chain links TRBV9 with TRBJ2-5; a possible D gene is TRBD2 (6 bases). CDR1 and CDR2 (germline): SGDLS, YYNGEE. Trimming took 4 bases from V and 2 from J, leaving 12 bases between them. The CDR3 is 14 amino acids. CDR3 in amino acids: CASSPTEGQETQYF. In nucleotides, the CDR3 is TGTGCCAGCAGCCCAACGGAGGGGCAAGAGACCCAGTACTTC.

The J gene is TRBJ2-1, the V gene TRBV2; 7 nucleotides match TRBD1. The CDR3 has 13 residues. Germline CDR1 SNHLY, CDR2 FYNNEI. The V segment lost 6 bases and the J segment 9 bases; nucleotides outside the gene matches: 8. The CDR3 DNA reads TGTGCCAGCAGAGGGAACAGGGGTTCTGAGCAGTTCTTC. This codes for CASRGNRGSEQFF. The full variable domain, in which reference TRBV2 and TRBJ2-1 provide the parts outside the CDR3, is EPEVTQTPSHQVTQMGQEVILRCVPISNHLYFYWYRQILGQKVEFLVSFYNNEISEKSEIFDDQFSVERPDGSNFTLKIRSTKLEDSAMYFCASRGNRGSEQFFGPGTRLTVL.

The J gene is TRBJ2-2, the V gene TRBV7-3; 8 bases map to TRBD2. J gave up 5 bases and V 5 bases, and 10 bases lay outside the gene matches. The CDR3 runs to 16 residues. Germline values: CDR1 SGHTA, CDR2 FQGTGA. CDR3 sequence reads: CASSVSGNLGTGELFF. The CDR3 DNA follows: TGTGCCAGCAGCGTTAGCGGGAACTTGGGAACCGGGGAGCTGTTTTTT. Using reference TRBV7-3 and TRBJ2-2 for the parts outside the CDR3, the full variable domain is GAGVSQTPSNKVTEKGKYVELRCDPISGHTALYWYRQSLGQGPEFLIYFQGTGAADDSGLPNDRFFAVRPEGSVSTLKIQRTERGDSAVYLCASSVSGNLGTGELFFGEGSRLTVL.

The chain recombines TRBV30 with TRBJ2-7; TRBD1 is a possible D gene (6 bases). This CDR3 has 13 residues. V lost 3 bases, J lost 2 bases, and 11 bases lay in between. CDR1 and CDR2 from the germline V gene are GTSNPN and SVGIG (reference sequence). The DNA of the CDR3 is TGTGCCTGGAGCAGGGGTACCCCCTACGAGCAGTACTTC. Protein: CAWSRGTPYEQYF.

This clone has just one count. The genes are TRBV9 and TRBJ2-1; D might be TRBD1 (6 bases). The CDR3 runs 17 residues. Germline V gives CDR1 SGDLS, CDR2 YYNGEE. V was cut by 3 bases and J by 12 bases, with 28 bases left in between. DNA for the CDR3: TGTGCCAGCAGCGGAGGCAGGTCCGGGACACTGGGCCGGGGGCAGTTCTTC. This gives the protein CASSGGRSGTLGRGQFF.

The chain uses TRBV5-1 and TRBJ1-2; TRBD1 might be the D (5 bases). The CDR3 runs to 13 residues. In germline, CDR1 is SGHRS, CDR2 YFSETQ. Trimming left V 7 bases short and J 4 bases short, with 14 bases between. In DNA form, the CDR3 reads TGCGCCAGCGGACTGGGGGGGGTCTATGGCTACACCTTC. It is translated as CASGLGGVYGYTF.

The chain joins TRBV4-1 to TRBJ1-5; tentatively, D is TRBD1 (5 bases). CDR1 is MGHRA and CDR2 is YSYEKL in the germline V gene. V was shortened by 4 bases and J by 4 bases, with 17 bases between the two germline ends. This CDR3 spans 16 amino acids. The CDR3 here is CASSPGGGNWNQPQHF. In DNA form, the CDR3 reads TGCGCCAGCAGCCCGGGGGGAGGGAATTGGAATCAGCCCCAGCATTTT.

This chain connects TRBV5-8 to TRBJ2-1, with 12 bases identical to TRBD2. The junction had 9 bases not matched to a gene; V was cut back by 3 bases and J by 8 bases. The CDR3 length is 16 residues. From germline, CDR1 is SGHTS and CDR2 YDEGEE. CDR3 coding DNA: TGTGCCAGCAGCTCTGGACGGGCTAGCGGGAGGGATGAGCAGTTCTTC. Protein product: CASSSGRASGRDEQFF.

This rearrangement joins TRBV19 to TRBJ2-7; TRBD2 agrees at 10 bases. With 7 bases clipped from V and 2 bases from J, the junction kept 2 bases outside the gene matches. From germline, CDR1 is LNHDA and CDR2 SQIVND (reference sequence). The CDR3 extends over 13 amino acids. CDR3 loop: CASKTSGAYEQYF. The CDR3 bases are TGTGCCAGTAAAACTAGCGGGGCCTACGAGCAGTACTTC.

Concerning this clone itself: The junction does not match germline at one end; this may be a read error. The J gene is TRBJ2-2, the V gene TRBV7-7; the D gene is possibly TRBD2 (6 bases). Per the germline V gene, CDR1 is SSHAT and CDR2 is FNYEAQ (reference sequence). CDR3 length: 17 amino acids. The CDR3 here is CASSLAAPGEVTGELFF. In nucleotides, the CDR3 is TGTGCTAGCAGCTTAGCGGCCCCCGGGGAGGTCACCGGGGAGCTGTTTTTT. The whole variable domain, remainder taken from reference TRBV7-7 and TRBJ2-2, is GAGVSQSPRYKVTKRGQDVTLRCDPISSHATLYWYQQALGQGPEFLTYFNYEAQPDKSGLPSDRFSAERPEGSISTLTIQRTEQRDSAMYRCASSLAAPGEVTGELFFGEGSRLTVL.

The chain couples TRBV7-8 to TRBJ2-5; D gene unclear. V was clipped by 2 bases and J by 2 bases, with 12 bases between them. The CDR3 covers 15 residues. CDR1 SGHVS and CDR2 FQNEAQ come from the germline V gene. Here the CDR3 DNA reads TGTGCCAGCAGCTTACAATCTGGCTTACAAGAGACCCAGTACTTC. It is translated as CASSLQSGLQETQYF.

The J gene is TRBJ1-4, the V gene TRBV19; a possible D gene is TRBD1 (6 bases). Germline assignment: CDR1 LNHDA and CDR2 SQIVND (reference sequence). The CDR3 totals 15 residues. V was pared by 4 bases and J by 2 bases, with 11 bases between. CDR3 sequence reads: CASSTTQGTNEKLFF. The CDR3 bases are TGTGCCAGTAGTACTACACAGGGTACTAATGAAAAACTGTTTTTT.

The chain links TRBV7-9 to TRBJ2-3; D call uncertain. Germline V gene lookup returns CDR1 SEHNR and CDR2 FQNEAQ (reference sequence). This CDR3 is built from 14 residues. V lost 3 bases to trimming and J lost 2 bases, with 9 bases between them. This CDR3 reads CASSFSVNTDTQYF. For the CDR3, the DNA is TGTGCCAGCAGCTTTTCAGTCAACACAGATACGCAGTATTTT. Full variable domain (remainder filled in from reference TRBV7-9 and TRBJ2-3): DTGVSQNPRHKITKRGQNVTFRCDPISEHNRLYWYRQTLGQGPEFLTYFQNEAQLEKSRLLSDRFSAERPKGSFSTLEIQRTEQGDSAMYLCASSFSVNTDTQYFGPGTRLTVL.

V is TRBV19 and J is TRBJ2-7; the D gene is possibly TRBD2 (5 bases). The CDR3 contains 15 residues. Germline V gene data show CDR1 as LNHDA and CDR2 as SQIVND (reference sequence). V was trimmed by 3 bases and J by 3 bases, leaving 15 bases between them. The CDR3 loop reads CASSMVLGVIYEQYF. In DNA, the CDR3 is TGTGCCAGTAGTATGGTCTTGGGAGTGATCTACGAGCAGTACTTC.

The chain recombines TRBV10-2 with TRBJ2-3, with TRBD2 identical over 7 bases. V was pared by 1 base and J by 2 bases, with 3 bases of the junction left unmatched. CDR3 size: 15 residues. The V gene's germline CDR1 is WSHSY and CDR2 SAAADI. CDR3 bases: TGCGCCAGCAGTGAGTTAAGCGGGAACACAGATACGCAGTATTTT. Its protein product is CASSELSGNTDTQYF.

The chain is built from TRBV5-1 and TRBJ2-7; D call uncertain. Trimming shortened V by 0 bases and J by 5 bases, and 15 bases separated the two germline ends. The CDR3 has 15 residues. Germline CDR1 reads SGHRS; CDR2 reads YFSETQ. CDR3 coding DNA: TGCGCCAGCAGCTTGGAGCTCTCGATGGCGGACGAGCAGTACTTC. Its protein is CASSLELSMADEQYF.

A note on this clone: A read error may account for a junction end that differs from germline. The gene calls are TRBV11-2 and TRBJ2-7, with 7 bases that match TRBD1. Germline V gives CDR1 SGHAT, CDR2 FQNNGV. This CDR3 is 16 amino acids long. The CDR3 DNA sequence: TGTGCCAGCAGCTTAGTACACAGGGGAAACTCCCACGAGCAGTACTTC. It yields the protein CASSLVHRGNSHEQYF.

The V gene is TRBV19, the J gene TRBJ1-1; D is perhaps TRBD1 (5 bases). V shed 3 bases and J shed 6 bases, with 20 bases lying between them. The CDR3 consists of 16 residues. Germline CDR1 LNHDA, CDR2 SQIVND (reference sequence). The CDR3 loop reads CASSMPLQGRVAEAFF. DNA of the CDR3: TGTGCCAGTAGTATGCCCCTGCAGGGAAGGGTTGCTGAAGCTTTCTTT.

V and J are TRBV7-9 and TRBJ2-7; the match to TRBD1 covers 7 bases. J gave up 5 bases and V 5 bases, and 12 bases lay outside the gene matches. The CDR3 covers 15 residues. Germline-derived CDR1 and CDR2 are SEHNR and FQNEAQ (reference sequence). CDR3 DNA: TGTGCCAGCAGCCCCGTTCGGGACAGTCGGCACGAGCAGTACTTC. Translated: CASSPVRDSRHEQYF.

The rearrangement joins TRBV29-1 to TRBJ2-7; 11 bases match TRBD1. With V trimmed by 0 bases and J by 4 bases, 5 bases remained unmatched. Germline-derived CDR1 and CDR2 are SQVTM and ANQGSEA. There are 15 residues in the CDR3. DNA of the CDR3: TGCAGCGTTGAAGATGGATGGGACAGGGGGTACGAGCAGTACTTC. Protein sequence: CSVEDGWDRGYEQYF.

V and J are TRBV4-2 and TRBJ2-1; no reliable D call. Germline V gives CDR1 LGHNA, CDR2 YNFKEQ. This CDR3 is 13 amino acids long. V was trimmed by 1 base and J by 6 bases, leaving 7 bases between them. CDR3 amino acids: CASSQAAGNEQFF. The CDR3 coding sequence is TGTGCCAGCAGCCAAGCCGCCGGCAATGAGCAGTTCTTC.

This sequence joins TRBV25-1 and TRBJ2-3; D might be TRBD2 (5 bases). This CDR3 is built from 15 residues. V lost 2 bases, J lost 2 bases, and 11 bases lay in between. The germline V gene encodes CDR1 MGHDK and CDR2 SYGVNS. CDR3: CASSEGGYLTDTQYF. CDR3 sequence (DNA): TGTGCCAGCAGTGAAGGCGGGTACCTCACAGATACGCAGTATTTT.

The chain is built from TRBV5-1 and TRBJ2-2; D is uncertain. Trimming cost V 4 bases and J 1 base, with 11 bases left between them. Per the germline V gene, CDR1 is SGHRS and CDR2 is YFSETQ. The CDR3 contains 15 residues. The CDR3 DNA follows: TGCGCCAGCAGCCCCCCCCGCGGGAACACCGGGGAGCTGTTTTTT. Its protein is CASSPPRGNTGELFF.

The chain uses TRBV6-1 and TRBJ2-7; D perhaps matches TRBD2 (6 bases). The CDR3 consists of 14 residues. Germline V CDR1 and CDR2: MNHNS, SASEGT. Trimming removed 6 bases from V and 0 bases from J, with 12 bases in between. In DNA, the CDR3 is TGTGCCAGCAGAGAGGGGAGGAGCTCCTACGAGCAGTACTTC. This translates into CASREGRSSYEQYF.

This clone was observed a single time. The rearrangement links TRBV5-5 to TRBJ1-1; D ambiguous. The CDR3 has 13 amino acids. Germline assignment: CDR1 SGHKS and CDR2 YYEKEE (reference sequence). V gave up 4 bases and J gave up 3 bases, with 10 bases separating them. Written as DNA, the CDR3 is TGTGCCAGCAGCAAGACTCGCGACACTGAAGCTTTCTTT. Protein product: CASSKTRDTEAFF.

This chain joins TRBV4-1 and TRBJ1-1; 9 nucleotides line up with TRBD1. The CDR3 spans 17 residues. Per germline, CDR1 MGHRA and CDR2 YSYEKL. Trimming cost V 1 base and J 1 base; bases outside gene matches: 7. The chain's CDR3 is CASSQVSLGQGNTEAFF. CDR3 DNA sequence: TGCGCCAGCAGCCAAGTGAGTTTGGGACAGGGGAACACTGAAGCTTTCTTT.

A single count supports this clone. This rearrangement joins TRBV5-1 to TRBJ1-2, with a weak D call TRBD1 (6 bases). CDR3 length: 17 amino acids. With 4 bases removed from V and 7 bases from J, the gap between germline ends came to 26 bases. CDR1 is SGHRS, CDR2 YFSETQ, per germline. The CDR3 DNA reads TGCGCCAGCAGCCCCTTGGCGGGCCCAGGGGCCCTTAGTGGCTACACCTTC. Translation: CASSPLAGPGALSGYTF.

The chain couples TRBV15 to TRBJ2-4, with 7 bases that match TRBD1. This CDR3 is built from 14 residues. J was trimmed by 6 bases and V by 4 bases; bases with no gene match: 6. In germline, CDR1 is LNHNV, CDR2 YYDKDF (reference sequence). CDR3: CATSTVGDRNIQYF. Here the CDR3 DNA reads TGTGCCACCAGCACAGTGGGGGACAGAAACATTCAGTACTTC.

The chain combines TRBV13 with TRBJ1-4, with D possibly TRBD1 on 5 matching bases. CDR3 length equals 16 residues. Trimming removed 5 bases from V and 2 bases from J, with 15 bases in between. Germline-derived CDR1 and CDR2 are PRHDT and FYEKMQ (reference sequence). In DNA form, the CDR3 reads TGTGCCAGCAGCGGGGGGAGGGCGCGTACTAATGAAAAACTGTTTTTT. Its protein product is CASSGGRARTNEKLFF. Complete variable domain (other parts from reference TRBV13 and TRBJ1-4): AAGVIQSPRHLIKEKRETATLKCYPIPRHDTVYWYQQGPGQDPQFLISFYEKMQSDKGSIPDRFSAQQFSDYHSELNMSSLELGDSALYFCASSGGRARTNEKLFFGSGTQLSVL.